Each of the 20 T cell receptor beta chains below was sequenced from the same sample in a study of blood T cell dynamics during melanoma immunotherapy. Using immunoSEQ multiplex PCR, the repertoire was profiled, and TCRdb retains in-frame clones only, with some absent. The sample contains several thousand clones, nearly 90% of which appear only once. The time point: week 3, after first cycle of checkpoint inhibitor. The starting material was blood, obtained from a patient treated with checkpoint blockade. The receptors shown here come from a human donor with melanoma.

This clone was detected once. The chain employs TRBV6-5 and TRBJ1-2; a weak D match, TRBD1 (5 bases). Per germline, CDR1 MNHEY and CDR2 SVGAGI. This CDR3 comprises 13 residues. The V end was cut by 4 bases, the J end by 5 bases, with 11 bases between. The DNA for the CDR3 is TGTGCCAGCAGTTCCCGGAGGGGATATGGCTACACCTTC. As protein: CASSSRRGYGYTF.

The chain combines TRBV5-1 with TRBJ1-3; a weak D match, TRBD1 (5 bases). The CDR3 is 13 residues long. Germline lookup yields CDR1 SGHRS and CDR2 YFSETQ. Trimming removed 4 bases from V and 8 bases from J, with 13 bases in between. The CDR3 coding sequence is TGCGCCAGCAGCCCGCAGGGTTTGTACACCATATATTTT. Protein product: CASSPQGLYTIYF.

J is TRBJ1-5 and V is TRBV7-2; D possibly corresponds to TRBD1 (5 bases). The V and J ends lost 4 bases and 4 bases respectively, with 17 bases between them. There are 16 residues in the CDR3. CDR1 and CDR2 from the germline V gene are SGHTA and FQGNSA. The chain's CDR3 is CASSSGVPQTNQPQHF. The CDR3 bases are TGTGCCAGCAGCTCGGGGGTACCCCAAACAAATCAGCCCCAGCATTTT.

This clone appeared once. The J gene is TRBJ1-6, the V gene TRBV18; tentatively, D is TRBD1 (6 bases). Trimming took off 2 bases at V and 10 bases at J, with 12 bases between the two ends. In germline, CDR1 is KGHSH, CDR2 LQKENI. This CDR3 is built from 14 residues. In DNA form, the CDR3 reads TGTGCCAGCTCACCAGAGGGGCAGGGGTCACCCCTCCACTTT. This sequence encodes CASSPEGQGSPLHF.

This clone was picked up one time. No DNA is shown, since the ends of the CDR3 on it are uncertain; the CDR3 is the one TCRdb lists. The chain uses TRBV18 and TRBJ2-3; the D call TRBD2 from the table was never checked on the DNA. CDR1 KGHSH and CDR2 LQKENI come from the germline V gene. With termini counted, the CDR3 has 24 amino acids. The CDR3 loop reads CASSARDSPDRYAVFSGPETTQYF.

The rearrangement uses TRBV2 and TRBJ2-1; TRBD2 aligns across 7 bases. The germline V gene encodes CDR1 SNHLY and CDR2 FYNNEI. CDR3 size: 16 residues. The V gene end was trimmed by 2 bases and the J gene end by 9 bases; junction bases not matched to a gene: 13. DNA of the CDR3: TGTGCCAGCAGTGAACGGGTCGCGGGGGAATTTGGTGAGCAGTTCTTC. Encoded protein: CASSERVAGEFGEQFF.

This clone was seen only once. This chain links TRBV7-7 with TRBJ2-3; possibly TRBD2 for D (6 bases). The germline CDR1 and CDR2 sequences are SSHAT and FNYEAQ (reference sequence). There are 13 residues in the CDR3. Trimming removed 1 base at V and 4 bases at J, with 6 bases between. Written as DNA, the CDR3 is TGTGCCAGCAGCTTAGGGAGGGCAGATACGCAGTATTTT. It translates to CASSLGRADTQYF.

The table lists this clone with a count of one. The chain employs TRBV7-9 and TRBJ2-1; 8 positions match TRBD1. The V gene end was trimmed by 3 bases and the J gene end by 9 bases; junction bases not matched to a gene: 10. Germline V gene data show CDR1 as SEHNR and CDR2 as FQNEAQ (reference sequence). CDR3 length equals 15 residues. The CDR3 is CASSLTGATSGEQFF. CDR3 sequence (DNA): TGTGCCAGCAGCTTGACAGGGGCTACGTCAGGTGAGCAGTTCTTC.

The chain combines TRBV5-1 with TRBJ2-5; TRBD2 agrees at 9 bases. The CDR3 contains 17 residues. J was trimmed by 1 base and V by 2 bases; bases with no gene match: 9. In germline, CDR1 is SGHRS, CDR2 YFSETQ. The CDR3 nucleotides read TGCGCCAGCAGCTTTGGTAGCGGGGGATCCTTCCAAGAGACCCAGTACTTC. Amino acids: CASSFGSGGSFQETQYF.

DNA of the CDR3: TGCGCCAGCAGCTCGACTGGGCCGGGTCGGAGCGGGGGCTCCTACGAGCAGTACTTC. This gives the protein CASSSTGPGRSGGSYEQYF. The chain joins TRBV5-1 to TRBJ2-7; 8 nucleotides agree with TRBD2. Germline lookup yields CDR1 SGHRS and CDR2 YFSETQ. The CDR3 covers 19 residues. Trimming removed 3 bases from V and 0 bases from J; junction bases left unmatched: 17.

V gene TRBV11-2 combines with J gene TRBJ2-1; a possible D gene is TRBD1 (5 bases). The V end was cut by 1 base, the J end by 6 bases, with 16 bases between. Germline V lookup: CDR1 SGHAT, CDR2 FQNNGV. The CDR3 covers 16 residues. The DNA for the CDR3 is TGTGCCAGCAGCTTAGGTACACAGGCGCACACCAATGAGCAGTTCTTC. Protein product: CASSLGTQAHTNEQFF.

V and J are TRBV5-1 and TRBJ2-5; 9 positions agree with TRBD2. V lost 0 bases to trimming and J lost 4 bases; unmatched junction nucleotides: 7. The CDR3 runs 16 residues. Germline V gene data show CDR1 as SGHRS and CDR2 as YFSETQ. DNA for the CDR3: TGCGCCAGCAGCTTGGAAGCGGCGGGGGGGATAGAGACCCAGTACTTC. This translates into CASSLEAAGGIETQYF.

The rearrangement links TRBV6-5 to TRBJ2-7; D remains ambiguous. V was clipped by 2 bases and J by 0 bases, with 11 bases between them. The CDR3 is made up of 15 amino acids. Germline V gene sequence: CDR1 MNHEY, CDR2 SVGAGI. CDR3 amino acids: CASSYTGGHSYEQYF. CDR3 bases: TGTGCCAGCAGTTACACTGGCGGCCACTCCTACGAGCAGTACTTC.

This chain connects TRBV4-1 to TRBJ2-7, with 9 nucleotides matching TRBD2. Per germline, CDR1 MGHRA and CDR2 YSYEKL. V lost 0 bases, J lost 5 bases, and 11 bases stayed unmatched. The CDR3 totals 17 residues. This CDR3 reads CASSQDPASGVVHEQYF. As DNA, the CDR3 is TGCGCCAGCAGCCAAGATCCGGCTAGCGGGGTGGTCCACGAGCAGTACTTC.

This chain uses TRBV27 with TRBJ1-1; the D gene is possibly TRBD1 (5 bases). This CDR3 has 16 residues. V shed 4 bases and J shed 4 bases, with 19 bases lying between them. Germline V gene lookup returns CDR1 MNHEY and CDR2 SMNVEV (reference sequence). The CDR3 bases are TGTGCCAGCAGTTCCCGTAACCGGGGGAGCGGCACTGAAGCTTTCTTT. This sequence encodes CASSSRNRGSGTEAFF.

The V call is TRBV29-1, the J call TRBJ2-5; possibly TRBD1 or TRBD2 for D (6 bases each). The J call could be wrong; TRBJ2-7 is a better fit for the DNA end. CDR1 SQVTM and CDR2 ANQGSEA come from the germline V gene. CDR3 length: 13 residues. The CDR3 DNA is TGCAGCGTTGGGTGGGGGGCCACCTACGAGCAGTACTTC. It codes for CSVGWGATYEQYF.

The V and J genes are TRBV5-1 and TRBJ2-5; D is perhaps TRBD2 (6 bases). Germline V lookup: CDR1 SGHRS, CDR2 YFSETQ. With 4 bases removed from V and 5 bases from J, the gap between germline ends came to 15 bases. This CDR3 comprises 14 residues. The DNA of the CDR3 is TGCGCCAGCAGCGGGCGGGGCCCCTACGAGACCCAGTACTTC. This translates into CASSGRGPYETQYF.

The gene calls are TRBV9 and TRBJ2-1, with 8 positions matching TRBD1. The CDR3 loop spans 21 amino acids. V shed 0 bases and J 0 bases; nucleotides not matched to a gene: 17. Per the germline V gene, CDR1 is SGDLS and CDR2 is YYNGEE. The CDR3 DNA reads TGTGCCAGCAGCGTAGTTCCAACCCGACAGGGGCGCGCCTCCTCCTACAATGAGCAGTTCTTC. Protein sequence: CASSVVPTRQGRASSYNEQFF. Full variable domain (missing parts from reference TRBV9 and TRBJ2-1): DSGVTQTPKHLITATGQRVTLRCSPRSGDLSVYWYQQSLDQGLQFLIQYYNGEERAKGNILERFSAQQFPDLHSELNLSSLELGDSALYFCASSVVPTRQGRASSYNEQFFGPGTRLTVL.

V gene TRBV5-1 combines with J gene TRBJ2-7; maybe TRBD2 (5 bases). CDR1 is SGHRS and CDR2 is YFSETQ in the germline V gene. The CDR3 length is 15 residues. V lost 4 bases and J lost 1, with 15 bases in between. In DNA form, the CDR3 reads TGCGCCAGCAGCCCAGACGGGGTACCTTCCTACGAGCAGTACTTC. It yields the protein CASSPDGVPSYEQYF.

The chain recombines TRBV7-8 with TRBJ1-5; no firm D call. Per germline, CDR1 SGHVS and CDR2 FQNEAQ. This CDR3 is 16 amino acids long. V was clipped by 1 base and J by 0 bases, with 10 bases between them. The CDR3 is CASSLDGGYSNQPQHF. The CDR3 coding sequence is TGTGCCAGCAGCTTAGACGGAGGGTATAGCAATCAGCCCCAGCATTTT.